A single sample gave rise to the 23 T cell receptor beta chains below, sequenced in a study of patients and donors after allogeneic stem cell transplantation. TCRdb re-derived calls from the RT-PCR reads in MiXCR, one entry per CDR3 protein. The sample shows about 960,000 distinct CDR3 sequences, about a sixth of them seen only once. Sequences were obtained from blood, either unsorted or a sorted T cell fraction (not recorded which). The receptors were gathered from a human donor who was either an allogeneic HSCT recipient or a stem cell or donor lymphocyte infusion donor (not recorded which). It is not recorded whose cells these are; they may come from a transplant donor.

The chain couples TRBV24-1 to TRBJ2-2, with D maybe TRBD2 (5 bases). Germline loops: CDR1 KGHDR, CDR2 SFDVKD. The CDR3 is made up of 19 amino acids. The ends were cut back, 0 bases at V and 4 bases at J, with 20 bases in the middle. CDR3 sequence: CATSDLPPLRAPVTGELFF. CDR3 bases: TGTGCCACCAGTGATTTGCCCCCTTTGCGGGCACCGGTCACCGGGGAGCTGTTTTTT.

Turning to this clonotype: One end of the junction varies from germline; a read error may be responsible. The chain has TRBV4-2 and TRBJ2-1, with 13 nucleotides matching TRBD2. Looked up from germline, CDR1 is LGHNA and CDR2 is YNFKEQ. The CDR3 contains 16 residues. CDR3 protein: CASSQEPGLAGNDQFF. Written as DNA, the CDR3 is TGTGCCAGCAGCCAAGAGCCGGGACTAGCGGGAAATGATCAGTTCTTC.

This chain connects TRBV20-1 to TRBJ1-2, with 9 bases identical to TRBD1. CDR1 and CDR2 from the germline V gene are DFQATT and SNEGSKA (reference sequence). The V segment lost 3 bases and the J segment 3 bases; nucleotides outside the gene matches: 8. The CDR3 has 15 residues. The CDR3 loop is CSASGGQGTYYGYTF. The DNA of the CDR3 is TGCAGTGCTAGTGGGGGACAGGGTACCTACTATGGCTACACCTTC.

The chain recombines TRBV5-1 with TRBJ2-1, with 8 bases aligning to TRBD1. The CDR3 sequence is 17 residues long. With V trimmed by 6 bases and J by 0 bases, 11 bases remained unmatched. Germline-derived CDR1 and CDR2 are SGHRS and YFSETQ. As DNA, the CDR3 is TGCGCCAGCACCATAGGACAGGGCCTTACCTCCTACAATGAGCAGTTCTTC. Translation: CASTIGQGLTSYNEQFF. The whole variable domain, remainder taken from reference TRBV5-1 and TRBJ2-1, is KAGVTQTPRYLIKTRGQQVTLSCSPISGHRSVSWYQQTPGQGLQFLFEYFSETQRNKGNFPGRFSGRQFSNSRSEMNVSTLELGDSALYLCASTIGQGLTSYNEQFFGPGTRLTVL.

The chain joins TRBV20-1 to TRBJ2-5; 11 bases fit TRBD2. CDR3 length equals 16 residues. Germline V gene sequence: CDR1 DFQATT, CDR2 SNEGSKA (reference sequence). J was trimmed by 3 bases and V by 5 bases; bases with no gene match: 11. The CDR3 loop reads CSAQTPGLAEEETQYF. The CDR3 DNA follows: TGCAGTGCTCAGACCCCGGGACTAGCGGAGGAAGAGACCCAGTACTTC.

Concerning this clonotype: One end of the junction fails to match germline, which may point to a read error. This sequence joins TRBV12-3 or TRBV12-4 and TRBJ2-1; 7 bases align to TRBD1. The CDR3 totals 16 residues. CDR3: CASSLPGTASFNEQFF. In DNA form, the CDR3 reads TGTGCCAGCAGCTTGCCCGGGACAGCCTCCTTCAATGAGCAGTTCTTC.

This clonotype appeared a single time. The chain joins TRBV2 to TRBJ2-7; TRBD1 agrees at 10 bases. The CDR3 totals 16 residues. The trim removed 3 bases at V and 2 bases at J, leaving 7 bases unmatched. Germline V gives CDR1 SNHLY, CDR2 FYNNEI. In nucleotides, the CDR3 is TGTGCCAGCAGTGATCTGCGGGACAGGGGTGCCTACGAGCAGTACTTC. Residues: CASSDLRDRGAYEQYF.

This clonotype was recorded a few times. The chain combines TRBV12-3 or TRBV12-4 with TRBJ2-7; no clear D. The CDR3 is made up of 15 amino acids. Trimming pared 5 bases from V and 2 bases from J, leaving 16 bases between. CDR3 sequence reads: CASSLRTSRAYEQYF. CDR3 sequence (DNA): TGTGCCAGCAGTCTACGGACGAGTCGAGCCTACGAGCAGTACTTC.

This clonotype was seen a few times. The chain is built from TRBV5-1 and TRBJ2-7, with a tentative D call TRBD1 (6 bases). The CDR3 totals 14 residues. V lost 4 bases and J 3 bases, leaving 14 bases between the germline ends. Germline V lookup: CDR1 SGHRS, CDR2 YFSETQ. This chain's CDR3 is CASSPQGKGYEQYF. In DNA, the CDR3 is TGCGCCAGCAGCCCCCAGGGGAAGGGCTACGAGCAGTACTTC.

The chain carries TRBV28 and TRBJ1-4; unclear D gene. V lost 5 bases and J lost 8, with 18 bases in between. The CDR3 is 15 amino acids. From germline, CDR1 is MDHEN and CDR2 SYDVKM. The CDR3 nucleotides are TGTGCCAGCAGTCTTATACAGATTCGGTACGAAAAACTGTTTTTT. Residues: CASSLIQIRYEKLFF.

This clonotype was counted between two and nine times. The CDR3 DNA sequence: TGCAGTGCTAGAGATTCGGATAGCGGATCCTACGAGCAGTACTTC. It specifies CSARDSDSGSYEQYF. The chain links TRBV20-1 to TRBJ2-7, with D tentatively TRBD2 (6 bases). CDR1 is DFQATT and CDR2 is SNEGSKA in the germline V gene (reference sequence). Trimming pared 0 bases from V and 1 base from J, leaving 13 bases between. The CDR3 length is 15 residues.

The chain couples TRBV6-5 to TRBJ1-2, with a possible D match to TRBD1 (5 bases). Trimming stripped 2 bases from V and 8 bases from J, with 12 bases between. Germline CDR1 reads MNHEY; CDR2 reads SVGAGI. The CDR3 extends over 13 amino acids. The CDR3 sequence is CASSYIGAGGYTF. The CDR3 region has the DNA TGTGCCAGCAGTTACATCGGGGCTGGGGGCTACACCTTC.

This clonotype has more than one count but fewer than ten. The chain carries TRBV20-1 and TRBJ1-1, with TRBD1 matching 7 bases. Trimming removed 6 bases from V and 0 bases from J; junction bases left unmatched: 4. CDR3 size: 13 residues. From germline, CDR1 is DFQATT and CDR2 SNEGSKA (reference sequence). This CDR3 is CSAQTGMNTEAFF. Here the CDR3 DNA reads TGCAGTGCCCAGACAGGGATGAACACTGAAGCTTTCTTT.

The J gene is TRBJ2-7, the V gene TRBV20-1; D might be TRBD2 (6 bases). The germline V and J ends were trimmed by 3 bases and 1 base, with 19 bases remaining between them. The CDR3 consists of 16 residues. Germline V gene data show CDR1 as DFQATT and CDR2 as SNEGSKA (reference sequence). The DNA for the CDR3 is TGCAGTGCTAGGTGGGAGTCGGCGGGGAGTTCCTACGAGCAGTACTTC. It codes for CSARWESAGSSYEQYF.

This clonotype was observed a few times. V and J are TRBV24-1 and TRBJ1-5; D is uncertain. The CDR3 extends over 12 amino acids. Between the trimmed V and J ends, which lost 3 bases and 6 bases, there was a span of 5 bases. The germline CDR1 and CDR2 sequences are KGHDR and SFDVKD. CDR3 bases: TGTGCCACCAGTGATGTGAGTCAGCCCCAGCATTTT. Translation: CATSDVSQPQHF.

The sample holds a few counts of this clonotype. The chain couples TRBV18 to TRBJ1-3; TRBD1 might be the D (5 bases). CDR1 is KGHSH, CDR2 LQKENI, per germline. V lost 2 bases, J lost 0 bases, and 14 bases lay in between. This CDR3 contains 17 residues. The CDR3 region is CASSPRDGRPSGNTIYF. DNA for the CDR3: TGTGCCAGCTCACCAAGGGACGGACGACCCTCTGGAAACACCATATATTTT.

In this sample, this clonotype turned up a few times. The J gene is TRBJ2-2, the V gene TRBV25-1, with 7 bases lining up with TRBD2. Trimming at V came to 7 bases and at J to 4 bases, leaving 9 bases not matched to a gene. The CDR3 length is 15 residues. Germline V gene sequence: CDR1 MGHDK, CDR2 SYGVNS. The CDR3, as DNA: TGTGCCAGCATCAACCCGACTAGCAGCACCGGGGAGCTGTTTTTT. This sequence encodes CASINPTSSTGELFF.

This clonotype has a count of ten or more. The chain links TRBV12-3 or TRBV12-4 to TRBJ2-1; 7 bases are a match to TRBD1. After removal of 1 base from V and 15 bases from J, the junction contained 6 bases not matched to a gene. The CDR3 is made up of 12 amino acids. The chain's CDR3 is CASSLGGGLWFF. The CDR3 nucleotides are TGTGCCAGCAGTTTAGGAGGGGGCTTGTGGTTCTTC.

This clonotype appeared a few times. CDR3 sequence: CSVGDVAEAFF. The DNA for the CDR3 is TGCAGCGTCGGGGACGTCGCTGAAGCTTTCTTT. The chain carries TRBV29-1 and TRBJ1-1, with D possibly TRBD1 on 5 matching bases. Germline values: CDR1 SQVTM, CDR2 ANQGSEA. The CDR3 has 11 amino acids. V lost 6 bases to trimming and J lost 6 bases, with 11 bases between them.

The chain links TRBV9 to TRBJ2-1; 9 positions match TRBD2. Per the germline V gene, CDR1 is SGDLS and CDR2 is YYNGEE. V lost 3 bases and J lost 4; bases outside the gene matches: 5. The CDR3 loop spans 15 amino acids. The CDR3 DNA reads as TGTGCCAGCAGCGACAGCGGGGGGTCATACAATGAGCAGTTCTTC. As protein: CASSDSGGSYNEQFF.

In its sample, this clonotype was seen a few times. The CDR3 DNA sequence: TGCAGCGTTGAATCACTAGGGAGCACAGATACGCAGTATTTT. It encodes CSVESLGSTDTQYF. The genes are TRBV29-1 and TRBJ2-3; D is perhaps TRBD2 (5 bases). The germline V and J ends were trimmed by 2 bases and 0 bases, with 9 bases remaining between them. The length of the CDR3 is 14 residues. The germline V gene has CDR1 SQVTM and CDR2 ANQGSEA.

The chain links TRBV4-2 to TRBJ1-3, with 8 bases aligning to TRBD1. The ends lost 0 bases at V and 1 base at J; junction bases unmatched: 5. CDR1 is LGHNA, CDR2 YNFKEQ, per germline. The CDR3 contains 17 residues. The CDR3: CASSQDRQGFSGNTIYF. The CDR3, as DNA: TGTGCCAGCAGCCAAGATCGACAGGGGTTTTCTGGAAACACCATATATTTT.

CDR3 DNA sequence: TGTGCCAGCACCCCCAGGGCACAGGGAGGGTACGAGCAGTACTTC. Protein: CASTPRAQGGYEQYF. The chain couples TRBV5-8 to TRBJ2-7; weak D call: TRBD2 (7 bases). The CDR3 extends over 15 amino acids. The V gene's germline CDR1 is SGHTS and CDR2 YDEGEE. The ends were cut back, 6 bases at V and 4 bases at J, with 20 bases in the middle.